The entry below gives a single T cell receptor (beta chain) sequence along with its context. The V gene's germline CDR1 is DFQATT and CDR2 SNEGSKA (reference sequence). The CDR3 length is 11 residues. V dropped 1 base and J dropped 7 bases, with 5 bases sitting between them. The data were taken from a study of blood T cell repertoires in COVID-19. The wider study: PBMCs, B-cell-depleted T cells, or T cells were the source of the cDNA or gDNA that made up the material.

The assay was immunoSEQ multiplex PCR, and TCRdb's table has in-frame clones only and misses some. The profile shows about 370,000 clones, 80% to 90% of them singletons. Individuals aged roughly 18 to 100 years were recruited from 24 US areas. Recovery meant two consecutive negative NP/OP PCR tests, professional clearance, or resolved symptoms. Sequencing used PBMCs or T cells enriched from blood (not recorded which). The clonotype comes from a man aged 18-30 years who had recovered from COVID-19. The V call is TRBV20-1, the J call TRBJ2-1; no firm D call. The chain's CDR3 is CSARAVNEQFF. For the CDR3, the DNA is TGCAGTGCTAGAGCGGTTAATGAGCAGTTCTTC.